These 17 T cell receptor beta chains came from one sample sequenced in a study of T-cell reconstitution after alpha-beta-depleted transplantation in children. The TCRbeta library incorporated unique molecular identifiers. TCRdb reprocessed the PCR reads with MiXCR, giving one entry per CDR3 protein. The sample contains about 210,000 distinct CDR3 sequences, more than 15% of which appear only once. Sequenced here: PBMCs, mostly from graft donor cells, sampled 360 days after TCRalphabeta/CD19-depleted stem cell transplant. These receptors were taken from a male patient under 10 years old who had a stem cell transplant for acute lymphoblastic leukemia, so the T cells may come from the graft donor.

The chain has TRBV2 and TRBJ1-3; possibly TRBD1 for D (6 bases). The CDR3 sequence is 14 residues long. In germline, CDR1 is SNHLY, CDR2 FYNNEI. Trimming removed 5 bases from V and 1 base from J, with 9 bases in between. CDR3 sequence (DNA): TGTGCCAGCAGTACAGGGTATTCTGGAAACACCATATATTTT. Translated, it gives CASSTGYSGNTIYF.

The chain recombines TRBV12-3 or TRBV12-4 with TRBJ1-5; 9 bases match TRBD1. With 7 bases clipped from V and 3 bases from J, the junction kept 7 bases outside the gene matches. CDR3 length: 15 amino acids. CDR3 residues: CASTLDRGTNQPQHF. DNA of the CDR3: TGTGCCAGCACCCTGGACAGGGGCACCAATCAGCCCCAGCATTTT.

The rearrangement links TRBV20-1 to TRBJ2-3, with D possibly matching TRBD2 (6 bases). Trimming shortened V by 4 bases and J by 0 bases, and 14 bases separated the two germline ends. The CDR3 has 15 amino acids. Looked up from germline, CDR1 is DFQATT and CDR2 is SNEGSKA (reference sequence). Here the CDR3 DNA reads TGCAGTGCTATGATTGGCGGGGTTAGCACAGATACGCAGTATTTT. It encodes CSAMIGGVSTDTQYF.

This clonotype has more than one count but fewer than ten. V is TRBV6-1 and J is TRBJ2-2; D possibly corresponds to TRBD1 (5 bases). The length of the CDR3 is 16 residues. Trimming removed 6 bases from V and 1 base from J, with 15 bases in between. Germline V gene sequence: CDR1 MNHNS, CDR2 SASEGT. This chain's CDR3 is CASSRDRPLNTGELFF. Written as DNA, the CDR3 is TGTGCCAGCAGCCGCGACAGACCCTTGAACACCGGGGAGCTGTTTTTT.

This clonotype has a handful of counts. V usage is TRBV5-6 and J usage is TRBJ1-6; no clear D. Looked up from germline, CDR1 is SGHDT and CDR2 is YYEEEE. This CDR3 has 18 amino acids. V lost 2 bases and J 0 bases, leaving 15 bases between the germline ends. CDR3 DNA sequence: TGTGCCAGCAGCTTTGGGTTACCGGGAAGCTCCTATAATTCACCCCTCCACTTT. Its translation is CASSFGLPGSSYNSPLHF. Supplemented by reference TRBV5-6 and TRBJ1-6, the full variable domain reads DAGVTQSPTHLIKTRGQQVTLRCSPKSGHDTVSWYQQALGQGPQFIFQYYEEEERQRGNFPDRFSGHQFPNYSSELNVNALLLGDSALYLCASSFGLPGSSYNSPLHFGNGTRLTVT.

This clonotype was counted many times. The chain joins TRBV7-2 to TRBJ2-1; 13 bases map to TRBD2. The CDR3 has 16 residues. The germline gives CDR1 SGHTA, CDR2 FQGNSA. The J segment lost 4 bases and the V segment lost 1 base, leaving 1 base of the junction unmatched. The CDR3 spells CASSLGLAGGYNEQFF. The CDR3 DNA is TGTGCCAGCAGCTTAGGACTAGCGGGGGGTTACAATGAGCAGTTCTTC.

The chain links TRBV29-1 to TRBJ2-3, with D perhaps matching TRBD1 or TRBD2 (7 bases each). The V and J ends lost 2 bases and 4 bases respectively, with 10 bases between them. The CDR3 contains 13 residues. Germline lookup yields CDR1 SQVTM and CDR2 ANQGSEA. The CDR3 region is CSVEQGGADTQYF. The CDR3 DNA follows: TGCAGCGTTGAACAGGGGGGGGCAGATACGCAGTATTTT.

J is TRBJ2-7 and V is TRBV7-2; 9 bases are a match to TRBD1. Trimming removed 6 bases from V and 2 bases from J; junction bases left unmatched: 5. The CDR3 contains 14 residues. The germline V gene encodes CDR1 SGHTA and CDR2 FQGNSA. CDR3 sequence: CASRGGQGPYEQYF. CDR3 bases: TGTGCCAGCAGGGGGGGACAGGGCCCCTACGAGCAGTACTTC.

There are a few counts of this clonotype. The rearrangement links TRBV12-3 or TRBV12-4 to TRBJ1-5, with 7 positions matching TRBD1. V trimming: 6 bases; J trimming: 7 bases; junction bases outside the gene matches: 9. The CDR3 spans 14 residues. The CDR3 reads CASSYGQEGQPQHF. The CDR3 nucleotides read TGTGCCAGCAGCTACGGACAGGAGGGGCAGCCCCAGCATTTT.

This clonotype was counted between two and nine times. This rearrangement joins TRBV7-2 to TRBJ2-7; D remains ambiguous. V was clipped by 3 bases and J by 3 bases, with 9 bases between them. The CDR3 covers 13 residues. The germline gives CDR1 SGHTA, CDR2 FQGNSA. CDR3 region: CASSFHLNYEQYF. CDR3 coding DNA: TGTGCCAGCAGCTTCCACCTAAACTACGAGCAGTACTTC.

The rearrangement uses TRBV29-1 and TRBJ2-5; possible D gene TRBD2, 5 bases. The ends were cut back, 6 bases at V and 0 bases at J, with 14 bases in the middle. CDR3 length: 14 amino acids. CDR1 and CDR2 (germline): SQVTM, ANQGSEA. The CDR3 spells CSVQTGLNQETQYF. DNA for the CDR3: TGCAGCGTACAGACGGGGTTAAACCAAGAGACCCAGTACTTC.

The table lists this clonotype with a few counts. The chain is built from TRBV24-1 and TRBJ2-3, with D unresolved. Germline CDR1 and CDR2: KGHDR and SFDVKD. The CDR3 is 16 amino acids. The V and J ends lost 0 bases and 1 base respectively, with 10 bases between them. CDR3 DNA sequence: TGTGCCACCAGTGATTTGCTTGGACCGCGCACAGATACGCAGTATTTT. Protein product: CATSDLLGPRTDTQYF.

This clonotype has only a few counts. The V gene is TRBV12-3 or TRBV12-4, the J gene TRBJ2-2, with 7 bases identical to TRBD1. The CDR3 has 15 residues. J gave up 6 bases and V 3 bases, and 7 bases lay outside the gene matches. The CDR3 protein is CASSFDRVDSGELFF. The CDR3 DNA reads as TGTGCCAGCAGTTTTGACAGGGTTGACTCCGGGGAGCTGTTTTTT.

The CDR3 DNA reads TGCAGTGCTAGAGATCGACAGAACACCGGGGAGCTGTTTTTT. As protein: CSARDRQNTGELFF. The chain combines TRBV20-1 with TRBJ2-2; no firm D call. Germline CDR1 is DFQATT and CDR2 is SNEGSKA (reference sequence). This CDR3 contains 14 residues. Trimming removed 0 bases at V and 1 base at J, with 6 bases between.

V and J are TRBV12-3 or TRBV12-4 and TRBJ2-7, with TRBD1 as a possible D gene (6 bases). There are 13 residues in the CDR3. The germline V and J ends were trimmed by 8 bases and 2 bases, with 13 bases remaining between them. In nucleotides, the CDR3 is TGTGCCAGCCAACAGGGCATAACCTACGAGCAGTACTTC. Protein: CASQQGITYEQYF.

CDR3 sequence: CASSLVRGSGEQFF. CDR3 nucleotides: TGTGCCAGCAGCTTGGTTCGTGGTAGCGGTGAGCAGTTCTTC. The rearrangement joins TRBV5-5 to TRBJ2-1, with D perhaps TRBD2 (6 bases). The germline gives CDR1 SGHKS, CDR2 YYEKEE (reference sequence). V was trimmed by 0 bases and J by 9 bases, leaving 13 bases between them. CDR3 size: 14 residues.

The CDR3 is CASSLAPSAYNSPLHF. CDR3 coding DNA: TGTGCCAGCAGCTTGGCCCCTAGCGCCTATAATTCACCCCTCCACTTT. J is TRBJ1-6 and V is TRBV5-6; no firm D call. The V and J ends lost 0 bases and 2 bases respectively, with 9 bases between them. The germline V gene has CDR1 SGHDT and CDR2 YYEEEE. CDR3 length equals 16 residues.